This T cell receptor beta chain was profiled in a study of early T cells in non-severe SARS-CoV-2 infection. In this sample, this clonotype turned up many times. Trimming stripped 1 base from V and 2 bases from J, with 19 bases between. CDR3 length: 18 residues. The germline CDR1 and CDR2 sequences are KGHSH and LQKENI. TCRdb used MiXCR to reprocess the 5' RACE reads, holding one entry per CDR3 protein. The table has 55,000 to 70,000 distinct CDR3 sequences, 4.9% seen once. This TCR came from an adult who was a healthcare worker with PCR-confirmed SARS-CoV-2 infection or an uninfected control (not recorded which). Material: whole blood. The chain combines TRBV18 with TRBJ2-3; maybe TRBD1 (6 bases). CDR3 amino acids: CASSPQGGDRTFTDTQYF. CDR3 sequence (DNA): TGTGCCAGCTCACCACAAGGGGGTGACCGAACCTTCACAGATACGCAGTATTTT.